The T cell receptor beta chain described here comes from a study of T cell repertoires in cytomegalovirus infection. In the study overall: The authors relied on CMV epitopes, both recently identified HLA-C-restricted and well-studied HLA-B-restricted. Based on public TCR beta signatures, there were indications of CMV infection and of a matching HLA type. General study findings and limits: CMV-specific HLA-C-restricted TCR beta clonotypes dominated the ex vivo response. Summed frequency of shared TCR beta families picked out CMV carriers who also had the relevant HLA.

This clonotype was observed a few times. The antigen remains unidentified. The length of the CDR3 is 17 residues. CDR1 and CDR2 from the germline V gene are LGHNA and YSLEER. V shed 0 bases and J shed 7 bases, with 21 bases lying between them. TCRdb used MiXCR to reprocess the reads, holding one entry per CDR3 protein. The table records some 920,000 distinct CDR3 sequences, approximately 31% of them present only once. The chain combines TRBV4-3 with TRBJ1-1; maybe TRBD1 (5 bases). This specimen was cultured CD8+ T cells from PBMCs, taken from culture after CMV antigen stimulation. The clonotype was recovered from a human donor in good health (CMV status not recorded). Some clones in this sample may be carry-over from other donors' samples. CDR3 region: CASSQDLRVASPVEAFF. The CDR3 region has the DNA TGCGCCAGCAGCCAAGATCTCAGGGTGGCGAGTCCCGTTGAAGCTTTCTTT.